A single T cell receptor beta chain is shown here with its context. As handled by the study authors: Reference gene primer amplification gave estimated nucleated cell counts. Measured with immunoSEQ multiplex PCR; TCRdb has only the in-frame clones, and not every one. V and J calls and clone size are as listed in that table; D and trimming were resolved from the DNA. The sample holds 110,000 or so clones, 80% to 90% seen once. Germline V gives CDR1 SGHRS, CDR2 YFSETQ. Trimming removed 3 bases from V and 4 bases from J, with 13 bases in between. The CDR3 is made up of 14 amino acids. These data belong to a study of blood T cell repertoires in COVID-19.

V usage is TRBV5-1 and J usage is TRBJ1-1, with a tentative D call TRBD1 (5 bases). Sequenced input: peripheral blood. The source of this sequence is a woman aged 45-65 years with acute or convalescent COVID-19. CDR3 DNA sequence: TGCGCCAGCAGCTCCTGGGGTCAGGGCACTGAAGCTTTCTTT. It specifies CASSSWGQGTEAFF.